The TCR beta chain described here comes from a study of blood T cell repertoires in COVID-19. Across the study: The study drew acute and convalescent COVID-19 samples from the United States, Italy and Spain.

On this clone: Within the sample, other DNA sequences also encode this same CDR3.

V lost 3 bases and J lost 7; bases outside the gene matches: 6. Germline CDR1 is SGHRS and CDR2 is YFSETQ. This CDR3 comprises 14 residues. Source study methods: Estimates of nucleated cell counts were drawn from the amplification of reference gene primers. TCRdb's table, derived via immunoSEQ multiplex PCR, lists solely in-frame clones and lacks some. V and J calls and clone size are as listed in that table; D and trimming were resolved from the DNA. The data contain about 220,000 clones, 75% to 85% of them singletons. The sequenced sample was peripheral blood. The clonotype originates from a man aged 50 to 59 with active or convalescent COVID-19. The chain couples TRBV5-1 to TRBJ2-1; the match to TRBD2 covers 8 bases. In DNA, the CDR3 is TGCGCCAGCAGCTCTGGGGCGGGGGGAAATGAGCAGTTCTTC. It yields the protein CASSSGAGGNEQFF.